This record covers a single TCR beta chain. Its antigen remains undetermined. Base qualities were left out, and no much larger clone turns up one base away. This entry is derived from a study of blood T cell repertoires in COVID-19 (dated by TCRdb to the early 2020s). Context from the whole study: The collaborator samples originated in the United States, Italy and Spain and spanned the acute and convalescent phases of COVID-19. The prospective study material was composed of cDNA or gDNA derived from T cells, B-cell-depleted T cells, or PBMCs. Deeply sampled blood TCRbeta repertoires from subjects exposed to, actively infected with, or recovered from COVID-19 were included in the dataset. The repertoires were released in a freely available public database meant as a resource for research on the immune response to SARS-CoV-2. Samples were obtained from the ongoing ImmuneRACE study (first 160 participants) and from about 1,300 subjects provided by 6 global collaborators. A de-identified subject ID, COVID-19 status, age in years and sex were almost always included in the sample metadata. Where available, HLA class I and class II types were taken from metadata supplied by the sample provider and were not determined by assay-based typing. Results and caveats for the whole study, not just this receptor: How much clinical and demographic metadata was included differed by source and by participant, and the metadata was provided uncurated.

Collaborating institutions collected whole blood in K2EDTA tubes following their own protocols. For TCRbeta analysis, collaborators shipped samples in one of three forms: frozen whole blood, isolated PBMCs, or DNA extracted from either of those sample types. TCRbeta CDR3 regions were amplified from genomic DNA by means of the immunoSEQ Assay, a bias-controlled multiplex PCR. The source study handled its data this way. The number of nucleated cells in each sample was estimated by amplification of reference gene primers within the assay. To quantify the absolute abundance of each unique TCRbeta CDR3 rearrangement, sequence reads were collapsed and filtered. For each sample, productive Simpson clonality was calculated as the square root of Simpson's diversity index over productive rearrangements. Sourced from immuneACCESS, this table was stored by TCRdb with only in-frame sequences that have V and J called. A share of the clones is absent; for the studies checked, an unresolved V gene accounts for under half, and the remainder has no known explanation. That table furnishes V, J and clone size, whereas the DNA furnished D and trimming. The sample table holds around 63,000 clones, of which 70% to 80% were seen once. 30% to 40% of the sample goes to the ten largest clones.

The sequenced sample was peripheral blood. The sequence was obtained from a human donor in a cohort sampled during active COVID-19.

The DNA sequence is as follows: TGTGCCAGTGCATGGCGGCAGACAGGGGAGTCGTCCTACGAGCAGTACTTC. This codes for CASAWRQTGESSYEQYF. This receptor chain uses TRBV19 and TRBJ2-7, and TRBD1 matches 8 of the central bases. At the junction V is shortened by 8 bases and J by 1 base; bases outside the gene matches: 16. Sequences LNHDA (CDR1) and SQIVND (CDR2) are obtained from the germline V gene (reference sequence). The cysteine opens and the phenylalanine closes a CDR3 of 17 amino acids. The sequence is cut down to CDR3 DNA, 51 bases in frame from base 1.